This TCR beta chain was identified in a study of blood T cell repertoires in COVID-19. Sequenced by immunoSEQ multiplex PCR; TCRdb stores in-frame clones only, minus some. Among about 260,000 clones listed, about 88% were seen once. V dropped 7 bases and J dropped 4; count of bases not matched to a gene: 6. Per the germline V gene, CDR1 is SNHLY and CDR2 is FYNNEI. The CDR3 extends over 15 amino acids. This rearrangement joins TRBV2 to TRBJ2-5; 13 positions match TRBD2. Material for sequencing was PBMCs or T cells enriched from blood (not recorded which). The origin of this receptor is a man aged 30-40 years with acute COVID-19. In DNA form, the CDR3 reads TGTGCCAGCACACGGACTAGCGGGAGATCAGAGACCCAGTACTTC. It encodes CASTRTSGRSETQYF.